This is a list of T cell receptor beta chains from one sample in a study of OX40 agonist ivuxolimab in advanced cancers. Data came from immunoSEQ multiplex PCR; TCRdb stores just in-frame clones and leaves some out. The sample has 78,000 or so clones, more than 90% seen once. The sample was CD4+ or CD8+ T cells sorted from blood, taken in a trial of the OX40 agonist ivuxolimab. The receptors here all came from an adult with an advanced solid tumor such as melanoma, head and neck, liver or kidney cancer. The CDR3 runs from the conserved cysteine through the conserved F or W. Fields, in order: D gene, V gene, J gene, clone size, CDR3 DNA, CDR3 protein. D genes are given only for firm matches. A row's size may be missing; if present it is once, few, many or a size class.

TRBD1,TRBV7-9,TRBJ2-7,.,TGTGCCAGCAGCTTAAGGGACAGGGGGACCTACGAGCAGTACTTC,CASSLRDRGTYEQYF
.,TRBV12-5,TRBJ1-6,few,TGTGCTAGTGACGGATACAGGGAGGGGTCACCCCTCCACTTT,CASDGYREGSPLHF
TRBD2,TRBV19,TRBJ2-1,.,TGTGCCAGTAGTTACGGGGGGGATGAGCAGTTCTTC,CASSYGGDEQFF
TRBD2,TRBV4-1,TRBJ2-5,.,TGCGCCAGCAGCCCCCGACTAGCGGGGGGCCTCCGGGAGACCCAGTACTTC,CASSPRLAGGLRETQYF
.,TRBV27,TRBJ1-3,.,TGTGCCAGCAGTTTATCGGGGGGGGCTGGAAACACCATATATTTT,CASSLSGGAGNTIYF
.,TRBV9,TRBJ2-3,.,TGTGCCAGCAGCCTACTAGGGGGCACAGATACGCAGTATTTT,CASSLLGGTDTQYF
.,TRBV6-5,TRBJ2-7,once,TGTGCCAGCAGCACCATCCGGGACTCCCCCTACGAGCAGTACTTC,CASSTIRDSPYEQYF
.,TRBV7-2,TRBJ2-2,.,TGTGCCAGCAGCTTGGGCACGAACACCGGGGAGCTGTTTTTT,CASSLGTNTGELFF
.,TRBV6-5,TRBJ2-7,once,TGTGCCAGCAGTTACGTGTCCTACGAGCAGTACTTC,CASSYVSYEQYF
.,TRBV9,TRBJ2-3,.,TGTGCCAGCACGCGTGGGTCGGGGGCCATCACAGATACGCAGTATTTT,CASTRGSGAITDTQYF
.,TRBV7-2,TRBJ1-3,.,TGTGCCAGCAGCCAGGAATATGGCATATATTTT,CASSQEYGIYF
.,TRBV4-1,TRBJ1-1,.,TGCGCCAGCAGCCAGGTCGGGGTTAACACTGAAGCTTTCTTT,CASSQVGVNTEAFF
TRBD2,TRBV9,TRBJ2-3,.,TGTGCCAGCAGCGTAACCAGCGGGGGGGACACAGATACGCAGTATTTT,CASSVTSGGDTDTQYF
.,TRBV4-1,TRBJ1-5,.,TGCGCCAGCAGCCAAGATGACAGCGGATATAGCAATCAGCCCCAGCATTTT,CASSQDDSGYSNQPQHF
.,TRBV13,TRBJ2-7,.,TGTGCCAGCAGCTTTCTTCGGGGGCTGGCGGACGAGCAGTACTTC,CASSFLRGLADEQYF
.,TRBV10-3,TRBJ2-1,.,TGTGCCATCAGTGAGTCGGGACTGCAGGTCGGAAGGCATGAGCAGTTCTTC,CAISESGLQVGRHEQFF
.,TRBV10-3,TRBJ1-2,once,TGTGCCATCAGTGAGATGGGGGGGTTGGACTATGGCTACACCTTC,CAISEMGGLDYGYTF
.,TRBV7-6,TRBJ1-1,.,TGTGCCAGCAGCCAGACGACAGAAACGTTAAACACTGAAGCTTTCTTT,CASSQTTETLNTEAFF
.,TRBV19,TRBJ1-1,.,TGTGCCAGTAGTACAGGGAGGGTCACTGAAGCTTTCTTT,CASSTGRVTEAFF
.,TRBV9,TRBJ2-3,.,TGTGCCAGCGAATCTGGGGAGTCCTCAGATACGCAGTATTTT,CASESGESSDTQYF